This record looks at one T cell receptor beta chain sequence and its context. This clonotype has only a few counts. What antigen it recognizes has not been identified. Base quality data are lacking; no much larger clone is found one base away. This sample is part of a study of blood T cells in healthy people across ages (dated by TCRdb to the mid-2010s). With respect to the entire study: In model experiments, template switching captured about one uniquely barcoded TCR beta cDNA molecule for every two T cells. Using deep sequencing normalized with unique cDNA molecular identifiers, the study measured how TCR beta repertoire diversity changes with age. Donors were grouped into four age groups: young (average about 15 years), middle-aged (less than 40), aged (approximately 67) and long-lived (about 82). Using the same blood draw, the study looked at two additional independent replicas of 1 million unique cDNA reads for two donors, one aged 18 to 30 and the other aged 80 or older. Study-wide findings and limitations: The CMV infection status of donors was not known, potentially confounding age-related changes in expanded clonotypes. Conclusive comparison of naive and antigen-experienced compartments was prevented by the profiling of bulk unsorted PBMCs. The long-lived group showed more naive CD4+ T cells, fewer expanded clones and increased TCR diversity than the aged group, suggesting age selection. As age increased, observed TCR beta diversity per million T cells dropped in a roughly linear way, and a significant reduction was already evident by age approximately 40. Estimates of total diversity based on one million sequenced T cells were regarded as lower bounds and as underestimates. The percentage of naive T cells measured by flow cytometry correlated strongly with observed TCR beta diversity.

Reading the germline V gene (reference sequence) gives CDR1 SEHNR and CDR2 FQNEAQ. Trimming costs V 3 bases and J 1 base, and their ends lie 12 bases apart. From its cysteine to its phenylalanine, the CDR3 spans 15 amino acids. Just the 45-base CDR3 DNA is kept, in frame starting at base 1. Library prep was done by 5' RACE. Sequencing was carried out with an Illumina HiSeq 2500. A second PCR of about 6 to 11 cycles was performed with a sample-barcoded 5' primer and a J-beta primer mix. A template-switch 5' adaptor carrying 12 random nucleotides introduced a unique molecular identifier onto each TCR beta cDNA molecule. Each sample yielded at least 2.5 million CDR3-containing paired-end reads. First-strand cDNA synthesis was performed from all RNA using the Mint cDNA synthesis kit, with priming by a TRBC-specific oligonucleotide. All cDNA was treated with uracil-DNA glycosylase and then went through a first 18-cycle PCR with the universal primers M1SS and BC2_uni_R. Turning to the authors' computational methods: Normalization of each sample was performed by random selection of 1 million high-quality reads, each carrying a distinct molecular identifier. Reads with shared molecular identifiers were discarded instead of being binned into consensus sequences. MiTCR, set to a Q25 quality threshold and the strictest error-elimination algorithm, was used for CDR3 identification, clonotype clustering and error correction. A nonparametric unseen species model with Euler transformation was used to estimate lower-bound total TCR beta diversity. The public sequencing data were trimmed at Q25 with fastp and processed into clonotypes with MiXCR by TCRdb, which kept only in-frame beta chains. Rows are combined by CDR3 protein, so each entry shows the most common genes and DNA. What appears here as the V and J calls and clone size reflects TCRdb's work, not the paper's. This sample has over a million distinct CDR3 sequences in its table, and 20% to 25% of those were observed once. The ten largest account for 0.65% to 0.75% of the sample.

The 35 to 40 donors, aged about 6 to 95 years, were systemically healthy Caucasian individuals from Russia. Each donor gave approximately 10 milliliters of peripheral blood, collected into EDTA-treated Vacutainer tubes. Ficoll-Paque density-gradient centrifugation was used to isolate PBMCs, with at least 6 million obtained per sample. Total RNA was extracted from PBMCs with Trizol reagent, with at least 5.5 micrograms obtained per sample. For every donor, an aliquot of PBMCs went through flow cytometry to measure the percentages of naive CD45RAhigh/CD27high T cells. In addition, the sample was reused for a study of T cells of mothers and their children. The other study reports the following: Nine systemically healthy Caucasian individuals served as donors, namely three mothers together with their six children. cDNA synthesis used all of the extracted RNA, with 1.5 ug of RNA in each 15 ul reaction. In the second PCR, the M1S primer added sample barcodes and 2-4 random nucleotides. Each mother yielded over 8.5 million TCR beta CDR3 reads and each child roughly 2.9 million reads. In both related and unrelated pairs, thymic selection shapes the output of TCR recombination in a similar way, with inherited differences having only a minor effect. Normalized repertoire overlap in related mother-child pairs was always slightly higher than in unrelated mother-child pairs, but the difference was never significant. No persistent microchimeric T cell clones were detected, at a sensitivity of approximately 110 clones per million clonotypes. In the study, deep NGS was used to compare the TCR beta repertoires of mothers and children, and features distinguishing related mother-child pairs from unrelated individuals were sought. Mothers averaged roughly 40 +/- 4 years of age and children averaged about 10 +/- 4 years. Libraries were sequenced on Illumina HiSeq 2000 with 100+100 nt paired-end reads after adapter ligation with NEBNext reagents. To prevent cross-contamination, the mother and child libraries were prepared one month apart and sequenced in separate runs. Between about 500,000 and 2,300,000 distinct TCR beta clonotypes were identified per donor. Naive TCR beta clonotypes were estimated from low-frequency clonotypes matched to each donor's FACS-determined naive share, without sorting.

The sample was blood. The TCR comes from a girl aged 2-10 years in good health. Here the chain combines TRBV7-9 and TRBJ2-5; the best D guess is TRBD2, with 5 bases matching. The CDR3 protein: CASSFWTRLQETQYF. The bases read TGTGCCAGCAGCTTTTGGACTCGCCTCCAAGAGACCCAGTACTTC.